This T cell receptor beta chain was obtained from a study of B cell selection in AIRE deficiency. The study's findings and limits: Around 30% of healthy-shared Treg TCRbeta sequences appeared in patient Tconv cells.

Regulatory T cells were sorted as CD4+CD25hiCD127low/negative cells. Profiling relied on immunoSEQ multiplex PCR, and the TCRdb table lists in-frame clones only, not all of them. This table has about 21,000 clones, approximately 94% appearing once. In this sample, this clone turned up once. Its matching antigen is unknown. The V and J ends lost 0 bases and 4 bases respectively, with 21 bases between them. CDR3 length: 18 residues. CDR1 is LGHNT and CDR2 is FRNRAP in the germline V gene. The TCR sequence derives from a human donor with AIRE deficiency. The sample comprised Tregs sorted from PBMCs. The chain carries TRBV12-5 and TRBJ1-2, with a possible D match to TRBD1 (5 bases). This CDR3 is CASGLVAGPKGSFYGYTF. As DNA, the CDR3 is TGTGCTAGTGGTTTGGTAGCGGGTCCGAAGGGGAGTTTCTATGGCTACACCTTC.